This T cell receptor beta chain was sequenced in a study of blood T cells in healthy people across ages. Study-level results: Estimated diversity, derived from one million T cells, was regarded as an underestimate. Expanded clonotype shifts may have been confounded, as the donors had an unknown CMV status.

This CDR3 is built from 15 residues. The germline V and J ends were trimmed by 4 bases and 4 bases, with 13 bases remaining between them. Germline assignment: CDR1 SEHNR and CDR2 FQNEAQ (reference sequence). Points on this clonotype: Its target is unknown.

Through a sample-barcoded 5' primer and a J-beta primer mix, a second PCR was run for about 6 to 11 cycles. Every cDNA molecule bore a tag from a template-switch adaptor containing 12 random nucleotides. There were at least 2.5 million CDR3-containing paired-end reads obtained from each sample. TCRdb called the 5' RACE reads again in MiXCR, with one record for every CDR3 protein. The sample lists roughly 2 million distinct CDR3 sequences; about 49% were seen once. Specimen: blood. The chain combines TRBV7-9 with TRBJ1-4; tentatively, D is TRBD1 (5 bases). This TCR was recovered from a woman aged 35 to 49 in good health. DNA of the CDR3: TGTGCCAGCAGCTCCGGGGACGGCGGTAATGAAAAACTGTTTTTT. Translated: CASSSGDGGNEKLFF.